The 17 T cell receptor beta chains below come from one sample, sequenced in a study of T-cell reconstitution after alpha-beta-depleted transplantation in children. Construction of the TCRbeta library involved unique molecular identifiers. One entry per CDR3 protein results from TCRdb running MiXCR on the PCR reads. The sample gives around 700,000 distinct CDR3 sequences, around 13% of which show up once; roughly 0.84% is in the top ten. The sequencing used PBMCs, collected before TCRalphabeta/CD19-depleted stem cell transplant. The origin of the receptors is a girl aged 2-10 years with congenital amegakaryocytic thrombocytopenia, due to receive a stem cell transplant.

V and J are TRBV25-1 and TRBJ2-1; D is tentatively TRBD1 or TRBD2 (5 bases each). Trimming pared 7 bases from V and 5 bases from J, leaving 15 bases between. The germline V gene has CDR1 MGHDK and CDR2 SYGVNS. The CDR3 length is 14 residues. For the CDR3, the DNA is TGTGCCAGCACCGGGACGCTTGGGGACAATGAGCAGTTCTTC. The encoded protein is CASTGTLGDNEQFF.

This clonotype was seen many times. V gene TRBV28 combines with J gene TRBJ1-6, with a tentative D call TRBD1 (5 bases). This CDR3 is 12 amino acids long. Germline V gives CDR1 MDHEN, CDR2 SYDVKM. V dropped 8 bases and J dropped 7 bases, with 9 bases sitting between them. In nucleotides, the CDR3 is TGTGCCAGCCAGGGACCGAATTCACCCCTCCACTTT. Its protein is CASQGPNSPLHF.

This clonotype has a handful of counts. As DNA, the CDR3 is TGTGCCATCGGTATGAGATTGGCAGGGGGCTCAGATACGCAGTATTTT. This gives the protein CAIGMRLAGGSDTQYF. The V gene is TRBV10-3, the J gene TRBJ2-3; 8 bases align to TRBD1. This CDR3 is built from 16 residues. Germline CDR1 ENHRY, CDR2 SYGVKD. V trimming: 8 bases; J trimming: 4 bases; junction bases outside the gene matches: 14.

This chain links TRBV29-1 with TRBJ1-1; 9 bases align to TRBD1. The CDR3 contains 15 residues. With V trimmed by 3 bases and J by 3 bases, 8 bases remained unmatched. Germline V gene data show CDR1 as SQVTM and CDR2 as ANQGSEA. CDR3 sequence reads: CSVDIGTGRYTEAFF. The CDR3 DNA follows: TGCAGCGTTGACATAGGGACAGGGCGATACACTGAAGCTTTCTTT.

This clonotype was recorded at least ten times. The chain uses TRBV20-1 and TRBJ2-7; 7 nucleotides line up with TRBD2. In germline, CDR1 is DFQATT, CDR2 SNEGSKA (reference sequence). The CDR3 covers 13 residues. The CDR3 spells CSVSGTIKYEQYF. CDR3 bases: TGCAGCGTATCCGGGACTATTAAATACGAGCAGTACTTC.

The table lists this clonotype with many counts. This chain uses TRBV10-3 with TRBJ2-1, with 9 bases matching TRBD1. The V gene end was trimmed by 4 bases and the J gene end by 0 bases; junction bases not matched to a gene: 4. Germline assignment: CDR1 ENHRY and CDR2 SYGVKD. There are 16 residues in the CDR3. In DNA, the CDR3 is TGTGCCATCAGTGTCGGACAGGGGAGCTCCTACAATGAGCAGTTCTTC. Translating gives CAISVGQGSSYNEQFF.

This clonotype appeared many times. The chain is built from TRBV5-1 and TRBJ2-2; D could derive from TRBD1 or TRBD2 (5 bases each). This CDR3 region has 17 residues. Per germline, CDR1 SGHRS and CDR2 YFSETQ. Trimming cost V 0 bases and J 1 base, with 13 bases left between them. This chain's CDR3 is CASSLATGTGNTGELFF. As DNA, the CDR3 is TGCGCCAGCAGCTTGGCCACCGGGACGGGGAACACCGGGGAGCTGTTTTTT.

This clonotype was seen ten or more times. DNA of the CDR3: TGCGCCAGCAGCAGGACCGGGCCCTCCACCGGGGAGCTGTTTTTT. Protein product: CASSRTGPSTGELFF. The gene calls are TRBV5-1 and TRBJ2-2; D is ambiguous. CDR1 is SGHRS and CDR2 is YFSETQ in the germline V gene. V dropped 4 bases and J dropped 4 bases, with 14 bases sitting between them. The CDR3 runs 15 residues. Full variable domain (missing parts from reference TRBV5-1 and TRBJ2-2): KAGVTQTPRYLIKTRGQQVTLSCSPISGHRSVSWYQQTPGQGLQFLFEYFSETQRNKGNFPGRFSGRQFSNSRSEMNVSTLELGDSALYLCASSRTGPSTGELFFGEGSRLTVL.

This clonotype came up many times. This chain connects TRBV20-1 to TRBJ1-2, with 10 bases that match TRBD1. The CDR3 extends over 13 amino acids. V dropped 5 bases and J dropped 6; count of bases not matched to a gene: 6. Germline-derived CDR1 and CDR2 are DFQATT and SNEGSKA (reference sequence). The CDR3 sequence: CSADRDRGHGYTF. The CDR3 DNA sequence: TGCAGTGCTGACCGGGACAGGGGCCATGGCTACACCTTC.

This clonotype was detected many times. This rearrangement joins TRBV12-3 or TRBV12-4 to TRBJ2-5; D is unclear. V was clipped by 5 bases and J by 6 bases, with 25 bases between them. The CDR3 covers 17 residues. CDR3: CASSRTHRTLKGQTQYF. The CDR3 DNA reads TGTGCCAGCAGTCGAACTCATCGGACCCTTAAAGGTCAGACCCAGTACTTC.

This clonotype occurred a few times. The chain's CDR3 is CSVEAGGRETQYF. CDR3 nucleotides: TGCAGCGTTGAGGCAGGGGGACGGGAGACCCAGTACTTC. The chain couples TRBV29-1 to TRBJ2-5; 7 positions agree with TRBD1. Per the germline V gene, CDR1 is SQVTM and CDR2 is ANQGSEA. This CDR3 contains 13 residues. V was clipped by 3 bases and J by 5 bases; unmatched bases: 6.

This rearrangement joins TRBV10-3 to TRBJ2-7; possibly TRBD1 for D (5 bases). Germline V gives CDR1 ENHRY, CDR2 SYGVKD. V was trimmed by 2 bases and J by 7 bases, leaving 18 bases between them. The CDR3 runs to 15 residues. The chain's CDR3 is CAISEAAGQYEEQYF. The DNA of the CDR3 is TGTGCCATCAGTGAGGCCGCTGGACAATACGAGGAGCAGTACTTC.

Points on this clonotype: This is likely a read error, given that the CDR3 carries no conserved phenylalanine or tryptophan at its end. For the CDR3, the DNA is TGCGCCAGCAGCCGGACTAGCGGAACCTACAATGAGCAGTTCTTA. Translating it yields CASSRTSGTYNEQFL. V is TRBV5-1 and J is TRBJ2-1; 10 bases line up with TRBD2. V shed 4 bases, J shed 2 bases, and the junction held 3 bases outside the gene matches. Germline CDR1 is SGHRS and CDR2 is YFSETQ. The CDR3 is 15 amino acids.

The genes are TRBV20-1 and TRBJ2-7; the D gene is possibly TRBD2 (5 bases). Trimming shortened V by 0 bases and J by 9 bases, and 12 bases separated the two germline ends. This CDR3 is built from 12 residues. The V gene's germline CDR1 is DFQATT and CDR2 SNEGSKA (reference sequence). CDR3 sequence reads: CSARDGIRGQYF. The DNA of the CDR3 is TGCAGTGCTAGAGATGGCATACGGGGGCAGTACTTC.

This clonotype came up many times. This chain connects TRBV29-1 to TRBJ1-1, with unresolved D. CDR1 and CDR2 (germline): SQVTM, ANQGSEA. Trimming pared 4 bases from V and 1 base from J, leaving 10 bases between. The CDR3 covers 13 residues. The CDR3 sequence: CSVGQVTNTEAFF. The CDR3 DNA reads as TGCAGCGTTGGGCAAGTGACGAACACTGAAGCTTTCTTT.

Ten or more counts support this clonotype. This rearrangement joins TRBV12-3 or TRBV12-4 to TRBJ2-5; D unclear. Deletions cut 6 bases from V and 4 bases from J, with 9 bases between. The CDR3 sequence is 12 residues long. CDR3 in amino acids: CASRRPSETQYF. In DNA, the CDR3 is TGTGCCAGCAGACGTCCGTCAGAGACCCAGTACTTC.

This clonotype showed up many times. The rearrangement uses TRBV5-6 and TRBJ2-7; no firm D call. The CDR3 spans 17 residues. V was trimmed by 1 base and J by 1 base, leaving 18 bases between them. The germline V gene has CDR1 SGHDT and CDR2 YYEEEE. CDR3 bases: TGTGCCAGCAGCTTGCCCCCAGGCCAGGCTGAATCCTACGAGCAGTACTTC. Translating it yields CASSLPPGQAESYEQYF.